This T cell receptor (beta chain) stems from a study of T cell responses to AZD1222 COVID-19 vaccine. As for the study in general: Some second doses came at about 4 weeks and others at about 12 weeks; these were pooled.

The CDR3 spans 15 residues. Per germline, CDR1 MDHEN and CDR2 SYDVKM. Trimming took 4 bases from V and 4 from J, leaving 14 bases between them. TCRdb's table, derived via immunoSEQ multiplex PCR, lists solely in-frame clones and lacks some. This sample has over 65,000 clones, with 86% found just once. The chain uses TRBV28 and TRBJ1-3, with TRBD1 as a possible D gene (5 bases). The TCR comes from an adult in good health. The source was peripheral blood, collected on day 0 of AZD1222 vaccination. CDR3 residues: CASSSGTPVGNTIYF. The CDR3 coding sequence is TGTGCCAGCAGTTCCGGGACTCCGGTCGGAAACACCATATATTTT.